The entry that follows covers one T cell receptor (beta chain) sequence. This entry is derived from a study of T cells expressing NK-cell markers. Study context: Sorted T-cell subsets CD3+CD56+NKG2C+, CD3+CD56+NKG2C- and CD3+CD56-NKG2C+ were TCR beta-sequenced.

Scientists made TCR beta cDNA using 5'RACE template switching with UMIs. From its re-call of the 5' RACE reads, TCRdb lists each CDR3 protein once, without DNA. This specimen shows 300,000 to 450,000 distinct CDR3 sequences; the ten leading clones hold around 5.3%. Germline-derived CDR1 and CDR2 are MRHNA and SNTAGT. The CDR3 spans 15 residues. Sequencing used blood T cells: a sorted CD56 or NKG2C T cell subset, CD4+ or CD8+ T cells, or bulk PBMC T cells (not recorded which). The chain uses TRBV6-4 and TRBJ2-3; TCRdb's assignment of TRBD1 cannot be checked, as there is no DNA. This TCR derives from a man aged 18 to 69 in good health. The chain's CDR3 is CASSDTGGRTDTQYF.